Sequencing of this T cell receptor (beta chain) was carried out in a study of blood T cell repertoires in COVID-19. Original analysis: Nucleated cell counts were estimated from reference gene primer amplification. The assay was immunoSEQ multiplex PCR, and TCRdb's table has in-frame clones only and misses some. That table furnishes V, J and clone size, whereas the DNA furnished D and trimming. This table holds roughly 270,000 clones, about four fifths found once. The CDR3 loop spans 15 amino acids. Trimming removed 5 bases from V and 7 bases from J, with 20 bases in between. Germline-derived CDR1 and CDR2 are MDHEN and SYDVKM.

The sequenced material came from PBMCs or T cells enriched from blood (not recorded which). This sequence originates from a man aged 40-49 years who had been exposed to COVID-19. The rearrangement uses TRBV28 and TRBJ1-2; possible D gene TRBD1, 5 bases. The DNA for the CDR3 is TGTGCCAGCAGTCCTCAGCAGGGTGTTTCGGGTGGCTACACCTTC. Its protein product is CASSPQQGVSGGYTF.